This T cell receptor (beta chain) was sequenced in a study of cytomegalovirus exposure and HLA in healthy donors. General study results and limits: Over 150 TCR beta chains were listed as cytomegalovirus-associated.

Trimming took 5 bases from V and 2 from J, leaving 15 bases between them. The CDR3 spans 15 residues. Germline V lookup: CDR1 MGHRA, CDR2 YSYEKL. Healthy donors of bone marrow made up the group. Researchers ran the PCR with 60 Vbeta and 13 Jbeta primers. Here immunoSEQ multiplex PCR was the method, and the copy in TCRdb shows in-frame clones only, minus some. The sample has about 67,000 clones, 75% to 90% seen once; the top ten hold over 10%. This clone was detected a few times. The antigen remains undetermined. This chain uses TRBV4-1 with TRBJ1-1; D call uncertain. This clonotype was sampled from a woman aged 30 to 39 in good health and CMV-seropositive. The sample consisted of PBMCs. CDR3: CASSKVIRENTEAFF. In DNA form, the CDR3 reads TGCGCCAGCAGCAAAGTTATCCGGGAAAACACTGAAGCTTTCTTT.